Below are 28 T cell receptor beta chains sequenced from a single sample in a study of radiation and T cells in renal cell carcinoma. Only in-frame clones appear in the TCRdb table, and some are missing; sequencing was by immunoSEQ multiplex PCR. The sample lists some 150,000 clones; about nine tenths were seen once. The time point was: blood 2 weeks post-SBRT. Treatment given: 15 Gy SBRT to primary tumor, nephrectomy 4 weeks later. The sequenced sample was blood, obtained from a patient whose treatment included radiotherapy and nephrectomy. These receptor sequences come from a woman aged 50 to 60 with renal cell carcinoma.

This rearrangement joins TRBV4-1 to TRBJ2-2; D is perhaps TRBD1 (5 bases). V was clipped by 0 bases and J by 2 bases, with 13 bases between them. Germline V CDR1 and CDR2: MGHRA, YSYEKL. The CDR3 spans 17 residues. CDR3 protein: CASSQDREQVNTGELFF. In DNA, the CDR3 is TGCGCCAGCAGCCAAGATCGAGAACAGGTCAACACCGGGGAGCTGTTTTTT.

This rearrangement joins TRBV25-1 to TRBJ2-3; D is possibly TRBD2 (6 bases). The CDR3 contains 13 residues. Germline CDR1 MGHDK, CDR2 SYGVNS. Trimming took 6 bases from V and 2 from J, leaving 9 bases between them. This chain's CDR3 is CASRPGVTDTQYF. CDR3 nucleotide sequence: TGTGCCAGCAGGCCGGGGGTCACAGATACGCAGTATTTT. Supplemented by reference TRBV25-1 and TRBJ2-3, the full variable domain reads EADIYQTPRYLVIGTGKKITLECSQTMGHDKMYWYQQDPGMELHLIHYSYGVNSTEKGDLSSESTVSRIRTEHFPLTLESARPSHTSQYLCASRPGVTDTQYFGPGTRLTVL.

The rearrangement uses TRBV5-4 and TRBJ2-7; no firm D call. Deletions cut 2 bases from V and 4 bases from J, with 10 bases between. The CDR3 totals 13 residues. CDR1 SGHNT and CDR2 YYREEE come from the germline V gene (reference sequence). The CDR3 bases are TGTGCCAGCAGCTTCACCCCCCGGTACGAGCAGTACTTC. It yields the protein CASSFTPRYEQYF. The variable domain in full, completed from reference TRBV5-4 and TRBJ2-7, reads ETGVTQSPTHLIKTRGQQVTLRCSSQSGHNTVSWYQQALGQGPQFIFQYYREEENGRGNFPPRFSGLQFPNYSSELNVNALELDDSALYLCASSFTPRYEQYFGPGTRLTVT.

The chain links TRBV7-3 to TRBJ1-3; no firm D call. The CDR3 spans 15 residues. Germline V gene data show CDR1 as SGHTA and CDR2 as FQGTGA. V lost 5 bases to trimming and J lost 4 bases, with 15 bases between them. The CDR3 protein is CASSEPGAPGNTIYF. CDR3 coding DNA: TGTGCCAGCAGCGAGCCGGGAGCACCCGGAAACACCATATATTTT.

With regard to this clone: The identical CDR3 is also encoded by other nucleotide sequences in the sample. The V and J genes are TRBV6-1 and TRBJ1-1; TRBD1 aligns across 7 bases. From germline, CDR1 is MNHNS and CDR2 SASEGT. The CDR3 covers 13 residues. After removal of 2 bases from V and 5 bases from J, the junction contained 2 bases not matched to a gene. The CDR3 protein is CASSERQGTEAFF. DNA of the CDR3: TGTGCCAGCAGTGAAAGACAGGGAACTGAAGCTTTCTTT.

This clone has a handful of counts. The J gene is TRBJ2-5, the V gene TRBV19, with D uncertain. From germline, CDR1 is LNHDA and CDR2 SQIVND (reference sequence). Trimming cost V 4 bases and J 6 bases, with 15 bases left between them. The length of the CDR3 is 14 residues. The CDR3 is CASSTAPSVKTQYF. Here the CDR3 DNA reads TGTGCCAGTAGTACCGCCCCAAGTGTAAAGACCCAGTACTTC.

The rearrangement links TRBV5-1 to TRBJ1-2; D is uncertain. There are 14 residues in the CDR3. From germline, CDR1 is SGHRS and CDR2 YFSETQ. Trimming removed 0 bases at V and 8 bases at J, with 14 bases between. CDR3 sequence: CASSLERPRWGYTF. The CDR3 DNA is TGCGCCAGCAGCTTGGAACGCCCCCGTTGGGGCTACACCTTC.

The rearrangement links TRBV19 to TRBJ2-1; D unresolved. With 1 base removed from V and 4 bases from J, the gap between germline ends came to 11 bases. The germline CDR1 and CDR2 sequences are LNHDA and SQIVND (reference sequence). The CDR3 covers 15 residues. CDR3 region: CASSIVRNPYNEQFF. CDR3 nucleotides: TGTGCCAGTAGTATAGTCCGGAATCCTTACAATGAGCAGTTCTTC.

The rearrangement links TRBV6-5 to TRBJ2-7, with TRBD1 matching 9 bases. J lost 3 bases, V lost 6 bases, and 6 bases had no gene match. The CDR3 runs to 14 residues. Germline CDR1 is MNHEY and CDR2 is SVGAGI. The CDR3 DNA reads TGTGCCAGCAGCTATAGACAGGGGGTCTACGAGCAGTACTTC. Its translation is CASSYRQGVYEQYF.

The rearrangement uses TRBV6-1 and TRBJ1-5; D not certain. Trimming removed 0 bases at V and 2 bases at J, with 5 bases between. Germline V lookup: CDR1 MNHNS, CDR2 SASEGT. The CDR3 contains 14 residues. The CDR3 DNA is TGTGCCAGCAGTGAAGCCGGACGCAATCAGCCCCAGCATTTT. Amino acid sequence: CASSEAGRNQPQHF.

V is TRBV7-9 and J is TRBJ2-2; 8 bases match TRBD1. The CDR3 is made up of 15 amino acids. Germline V lookup: CDR1 SEHNR, CDR2 FQNEAQ (reference sequence). V trimming: 6 bases; J trimming: 4 bases; junction bases outside the gene matches: 7. This CDR3 is CASRDGRGPTGELFF. CDR3 DNA: TGTGCCAGCAGAGACGGCAGGGGGCCCACCGGGGAGCTGTTTTTT.

The gene calls are TRBV7-9 and TRBJ2-1; possibly TRBD1 for D (6 bases). The germline V and J ends were trimmed by 2 bases and 5 bases, with 10 bases remaining between them. This CDR3 region has 14 residues. CDR1 is SEHNR, CDR2 FQNEAQ, per germline (reference sequence). CDR3 loop: CASSLRGGNNEQFF. The CDR3 coding sequence is TGTGCCAGCAGCTTACGAGGGGGAAACAATGAGCAGTTCTTC.

This clone showed up just a few times. V gene TRBV6-1 combines with J gene TRBJ1-1; weak D call: TRBD1 (6 bases). Germline CDR1 and CDR2: MNHNS and SASEGT. CDR3 length: 13 residues. Between the trimmed V and J ends, which lost 3 bases and 12 bases, there was a span of 17 bases. The CDR3 loop reads CASSDPRGLGTFF. CDR3 bases: TGTGCCAGCAGTGATCCGCGGGGGCTAGGAACTTTCTTT.

The gene calls are TRBV7-9 and TRBJ1-1; the D is unclear. V was trimmed by 7 bases and J by 4 bases, leaving 13 bases between them. CDR1 SEHNR and CDR2 FQNEAQ come from the germline V gene (reference sequence). The CDR3 runs to 13 residues. CDR3: CASIRSASTEAFF. The CDR3, as DNA: TGTGCCAGCATCCGGTCGGCGTCCACTGAAGCTTTCTTT.

The chain couples TRBV2 to TRBJ2-1; TRBD2 aligns across 7 bases. CDR3 length: 18 residues. Germline CDR1 is SNHLY and CDR2 is FYNNEI. After removal of 4 bases from V and 0 bases from J, the junction contained 12 bases not matched to a gene. CDR3 sequence: CASSGLAASSSSYNEQFF. CDR3 DNA: TGTGCCAGCAGTGGTCTAGCGGCCTCTTCAAGCTCCTACAATGAGCAGTTCTTC.

This sequence joins TRBV4-2 and TRBJ2-5; 9 bases map to TRBD1. Trimming removed 1 base from V and 4 bases from J; junction bases left unmatched: 4. Germline values: CDR1 LGHNA, CDR2 YNFKEQ. The CDR3 is 15 residues long. CDR3: CASSQGGQGSETQYF. CDR3 coding DNA: TGTGCCAGCAGCCAAGGGGGACAGGGATCAGAGACCCAGTACTTC.

The chain employs TRBV9 and TRBJ1-2; D unclear. V shed 0 bases and J shed 4 bases, with 10 bases lying between them. The CDR3 is 14 amino acids. The germline V gene has CDR1 SGDLS and CDR2 YYNGEE. CDR3 sequence (DNA): TGTGCCAGCAGCGTAGCTACAGACACCTATGGCTACACCTTC. Protein: CASSVATDTYGYTF.

The chain uses TRBV6-5 and TRBJ2-7; TRBD1 is a possible D gene (6 bases). The ends were cut back, 6 bases at V and 3 bases at J, with 9 bases in the middle. Germline CDR1 MNHEY, CDR2 SVGAGI. The CDR3 loop spans 12 amino acids. The CDR3 nucleotides read TGTGCCAGCAGAGGACAGCTCTACGAGCAGTACTTC. Amino acid sequence: CASRGQLYEQYF.

The rearrangement joins TRBV6-5 to TRBJ2-3, with D perhaps TRBD2 (6 bases). V shed 6 bases and J shed 3 bases, with 10 bases lying between them. This CDR3 region has 13 residues. CDR1 is MNHEY, CDR2 SVGAGI, per germline. DNA for the CDR3: TGTGCCAGCAGGGGGGGACCGACAGATACGCAGTATTTT. It codes for CASRGGPTDTQYF.

V is TRBV7-2 and J is TRBJ2-3; no clear D gene. Germline values: CDR1 SGHTA, CDR2 FQGNSA. Trimming took 2 bases from V and 1 from J, leaving 7 bases between them. This CDR3 spans 14 amino acids. This CDR3 is CASSLNGRTDTQYF. The DNA of the CDR3 is TGTGCCAGCAGCTTAAACGGACGCACAGATACGCAGTATTTT. Supplemented by reference TRBV7-2 and TRBJ2-3, the full variable domain reads GAGVSQSPSNKVTEKGKDVELRCDPISGHTALYWYRQSLGQGLEFLIYFQGNSAPDKSGLPSDRFSAERTGGSVSTLTIQRTQQEDSAVYLCASSLNGRTDTQYFGPGTRLTVL.

The CDR3 region is CASSVLYGGEQFF. The CDR3 DNA follows: TGTGCCAGCAGCGTACTCTACGGGGGGGAGCAGTTCTTC. The chain employs TRBV9 and TRBJ2-1, with 7 bases identical to TRBD2. This CDR3 is built from 13 residues. V dropped 1 base and J dropped 10; count of bases not matched to a gene: 5. Germline-derived CDR1 and CDR2 are SGDLS and YYNGEE.

The gene calls are TRBV2 and TRBJ2-7; 12 bases are shared with TRBD1. CDR1 is SNHLY, CDR2 FYNNEI, per germline. The CDR3 consists of 15 residues. The ends lost 6 bases at V and 7 bases at J; junction bases unmatched: 10. The CDR3 spells CASREPGQGAREQYF. The CDR3 bases are TGTGCCAGCAGGGAACCGGGACAGGGGGCGCGAGAGCAGTACTTC.

J is TRBJ2-1 and V is TRBV9; 8 bases map to TRBD1. The CDR3 is made up of 16 amino acids. Germline values: CDR1 SGDLS, CDR2 YYNGEE. J lost 1 base, V lost 0 bases, and 3 bases had no gene match. CDR3 in amino acids: CASSVGQGYSYNEQFF. The CDR3 DNA reads as TGTGCCAGCAGCGTAGGACAGGGGTATTCCTACAATGAGCAGTTCTTC.

The chain recombines TRBV5-1 with TRBJ2-1; D is ambiguous. Germline-derived CDR1 and CDR2 are SGHRS and YFSETQ. The CDR3 is 16 amino acids. The ends were cut back, 0 bases at V and 5 bases at J, with 15 bases in the middle. CDR3 protein: CASSLASGPGNNEQFF. DNA for the CDR3: TGCGCCAGCAGCTTGGCCTCCGGGCCCGGCAACAATGAGCAGTTCTTC.

This chain joins TRBV9 and TRBJ1-3; no clear D. The CDR3 length is 12 residues. Between the trimmed V and J ends, which lost 3 bases and 3 bases, there was a span of 4 bases. Germline V gene data show CDR1 as SGDLS and CDR2 as YYNGEE. The CDR3 protein is CASSDSGNTIYF. For the CDR3, the DNA is TGTGCCAGCAGCGACAGTGGAAACACCATATATTTT.

The V call is TRBV18, the J call TRBJ1-1, with 8 bases identical to TRBD1. The CDR3 is made up of 17 amino acids. J gave up 0 bases and V 1 base, and 7 bases lay outside the gene matches. Germline lookup yields CDR1 KGHSH and CDR2 LQKENI. This CDR3 is CASSPRRLQGVNTEAFF. Here the CDR3 DNA reads TGTGCCAGCTCACCACGACGTCTACAGGGGGTGAACACTGAAGCTTTCTTT.

The chain recombines TRBV19 with TRBJ2-2; 8 bases are a match to TRBD1. The CDR3 sequence is 16 residues long. Germline CDR1 LNHDA, CDR2 SQIVND (reference sequence). With V trimmed by 2 bases and J by 4 bases, 6 bases remained unmatched. As DNA, the CDR3 is TGTGCCAGTAGTATACTCGACAGGGGCGGCACCGGGGAGCTGTTTTTT. The encoded protein is CASSILDRGGTGELFF.

This clone has only one observation. The J gene is TRBJ1-5, the V gene TRBV6-5, with 9 bases lining up with TRBD1. Germline CDR1 is MNHEY and CDR2 is SVGAGI. This CDR3 contains 15 residues. J lost 5 bases, V lost 6 bases, and 8 bases had no gene match. The CDR3 region has the DNA TGTGCCAGCAGCTTCAAGGGACAGGGTCATCAGCCCCAGCATTTT. Its translation is CASSFKGQGHQPQHF.